This is a list of T cell receptor beta chains from one sample in a study of human T cells and chemical hapten exposure. TCRdb reanalysed the RACE reads using MiXCR and keeps one entry per CDR3 protein. Of 180,000 or so distinct CDR3 sequences listed, 25% to 30% are singletons. This specimen consisted of whole blood, obtained in connection with sensitization to the hapten diphenylcyclopropenone (DPC). These receptors all stem from a woman aged 25 to 45 with alopecia areata. Some clones in this sample may be carry-over from other donors' samples. Both conserved end residues are part of each CDR3. Fields, in order: J gene, CDR3 length, clone size, V gene, D gene, CDR3 DNA, CDR3 protein. A D gene is named only where the DNA matches it firmly. Only some rows state a clone size, as once, few, many or a class for expanded clones.

TRBJ2-6 15 few TRBV25-1 NA TGTGCCAGCAGTGCATCAGGGTGGGGGGCCAACGTCCTGACTTTC CASSASGWGANVLTF
TRBJ2-1 12 few TRBV27 TRBD1 TGTGCCAGCAGTCCCGGGACAGGGGGCCAGTTCTTC CASSPGTGGQFF
TRBJ1-2 16 NA TRBV10-2 NA TGCGCCAGCAGTGAGTCGAACTCGCTGGGGTACTATGGCTACACCTTC CASSESNSLGYYGYTF
TRBJ1-1 13 many TRBV6-2/TRBV6-3 TRBD1 TGTGCCAGCAGAGGGACAGCAAACACTGAAGCTTTCTTT CASRGTANTEAFF
TRBJ1-4 14 NA TRBV7-2 NA TGTGCCAGCAGCTTAGGGCAGCCTAATGAAAAACTGTTTTTT CASSLGQPNEKLFF
TRBJ1-1 14 NA TRBV7-9 NA TGTGCCAGCAGCCCCCTTTTAAGTGTGGCTGAAGCTTTCTTT CASSPLLSVAEAFF
TRBJ1-2 11 few TRBV29-1 NA TGCAGCGTTGTGTTGTCCGGGAGTTACCTCTTC CSVVLSGSYLF
TRBJ1-1 13 few TRBV6-2/TRBV6-3 NA TGTGCCAGCAACACACAGGAGAACACTGAAGCTTTCTTT CASNTQENTEAFF
TRBJ2-1 16 NA TRBV10-2 TRBD2 TGCGCCAGCATTACTAGCGGGACGGGGTCCTACAATGAGCAGTTCTTC CASITSGTGSYNEQFF
TRBJ2-1 15 few TRBV7-3 TRBD2 TGTGCCAGCAGCTTACGGGAGGGCCTCTACAATGAGCAGTTCTTC CASSLREGLYNEQFF
TRBJ2-7 13 few TRBV11-1 NA TGTGCCAGCAGCCGGAGCGGTCGGTACGAGCAGTACTTC CASSRSGRYEQYF
TRBJ2-2 19 few TRBV28 TRBD1 TGTGCCAGCAGTTATCCGGGACAGGGACCCCTCCCGAACACCGGGGAGCTGTTTTTT CASSYPGQGPLPNTGELFF